The table lists the clone carrying this T cell receptor beta chain with a few counts. Its target is not known. The source of the sample is a study of identical twins. Template switching added a universal primer binding site, and final cDNA carried unique molecular identifiers. TCRdb recomputed calls from the 5' RACE reads with MiXCR, one row per CDR3 protein. This repertoire shows about 530,000 distinct CDR3 sequences, 20% to 25% found once; its top ten account for around 0.48%. Findings and limits, study-wide: The more abundant beta clonotypes in cord blood had fewer insertions, and memory repertoires did not show this.

The CDR3 is made up of 13 amino acids. Trimming took off 4 bases at V and 4 bases at J, with 10 bases between the two ends. Germline lookup yields CDR1 SGHAT and CDR2 FQNNGV. Every sampled donor was Caucasian and healthy. These data also featured in a second study, about yellow fever vaccine responses in identical twins.

Sequencing was performed on CD4+ T cells sorted from blood. The chain links TRBV11-2 to TRBJ2-5; the D gene is possibly TRBD2 (5 bases). The TCR sequence derives from a woman aged 18-29 years in good health. The CDR3: CASSWGVVETQYF. The CDR3 DNA follows: TGTGCCAGCAGCTGGGGAGTCGTAGAGACCCAGTACTTC.